The clone carrying this T cell receptor beta chain showed up many times. Its target is unknown. This sample was taken from a study of T-cell reconstitution after alpha-beta-depleted transplantation in children. Study results and limitations: The origin of alpha-beta T cells about two months after transplant was reportedly several hundred expanded graft clones.

The TCRbeta library was prepared with unique molecular identifiers. Each CDR3 protein gets one entry after TCRdb re-called the PCR reads with MiXCR. The sample has approximately 240,000 distinct CDR3 sequences, roughly a tenth seen once. CDR1 is DFQATT and CDR2 is SNEGSKA in the germline V gene (reference sequence). V was shortened by 3 bases and J by 4 bases, with 13 bases between the two germline ends. This CDR3 contains 14 residues. The gene calls are TRBV20-1 and TRBJ2-1; D unclear. The clonotype was recovered from a child under two years old with acute myeloid leukemia, due to receive a stem cell transplant. The specimen comprised PBMCs, sampled before TCRalphabeta/CD19-depleted stem cell transplant. The CDR3 region is CSASRDAAYNEQFF. CDR3 coding DNA: TGCAGTGCTAGTAGGGATGCGGCTTACAATGAGCAGTTCTTC.